A selection of T cell receptor beta chains follows, all from one sample in a study of T cells expressing NK-cell markers. TCRdb reprocessed the 5' RACE reads and keeps a single row for each CDR3 protein, giving no DNA. The sample yields 500,000 or so distinct CDR3 sequences, of which the top ten take up approximately 4%. Sequencing used blood T cells: a sorted CD56 or NKG2C T cell subset, CD4+ or CD8+ T cells, or bulk PBMC T cells (not recorded which). These receptors were obtained from a young man in good health. The CDR3 runs from the conserved cysteine through the conserved F or W.

CDR3: CASSNQGLAPNNEQFF
J: TRBJ2-1
V: TRBV3-1

CDR3: CSASPGLGQPQHF
J: TRBJ1-5
V: TRBV29-1

CDR3: CASSLPLTGQRETQYF
J: TRBJ2-5
V: TRBV28

CDR3: CASSQPGLALNEQFF
J: TRBJ2-1
V: TRBV14

CDR3: CASSSEQGGNQPQHF
J: TRBJ1-5
V: TRBV7-2

CDR3: CASSQDDRAGGHQETQYF
J: TRBJ2-5
V: TRBV4-1

CDR3: CASTPLGTENTGELFF
J: TRBJ2-2
V: TRBV12-3/TRBV12-4

CDR3: CASSWDSSSYEQYF
J: TRBJ2-7
V: TRBV7-9

CDR3: CASSTSQGTDTQYF
J: TRBJ2-3
V: TRBV12-3/TRBV12-4

CDR3: CASSLGSAGRTDTQYF
J: TRBJ2-3
V: TRBV11-2

CDR3: CASSQERFGRDEQFF
J: TRBJ2-1
V: TRBV14

CDR3: CSAGDVSESPLHF
J: TRBJ1-6
V: TRBV20-1

CDR3: CATSDLPDKNEQFF
J: TRBJ2-1
V: TRBV24-1

CDR3: CSADPTAVGRDTQYF
J: TRBJ2-3
V: TRBV20-1

CDR3: CASSPRSRAGPDTQYF
J: TRBJ2-3
V: TRBV5-1

CDR3: CASSRVPGQGTNSPLHF
J: TRBJ1-6
V: TRBV12-3/TRBV12-4

CDR3: CASSQPGGSNEQFF
J: TRBJ2-1
V: TRBV4-1

CDR3: CASGRASGETQYF
J: TRBJ2-5
V: TRBV7-9

CDR3: CASSRLADLYNEQFF
J: TRBJ2-1
V: TRBV6-2/TRBV6-3

CDR3: CASSLALRGSPSYEQYF
J: TRBJ2-7
V: TRBV7-6

CDR3: CSVETGLATYNEQFF
J: TRBJ2-1
V: TRBV29-1

CDR3: CASSVTQGSRLGSEQYF
J: TRBJ2-7
V: TRBV9

CDR3: CSAIKPPSLDTQYF
J: TRBJ2-3
V: TRBV20-1

CDR3: CASSLAEGGRIQTQYF
J: TRBJ2-5
V: TRBV7-2

CDR3: CASSLAGARGDYGYTF
J: TRBJ1-2
V: TRBV5-5

CDR3: CASSFRDRESSGANVLTF
J: TRBJ2-6
V: TRBV11-1